The present TCR beta chain was sequenced within a study of blood T cell repertoires in COVID-19. Whole-study context: Sample material is recorded as cDNA or gDNA derived from T cells, B-cell-depleted T cells, or PBMCs.

Study processing details: Estimates of nucleated cell counts were drawn from the amplification of reference gene primers. The assay was immunoSEQ multiplex PCR, and TCRdb's table has in-frame clones only and misses some. V, J and clone size are those of that table, while D and trimming were read from the DNA. The sample records 120,000 to 150,000 clones, approximately 92% being singletons. This CDR3 has 15 residues. Germline V CDR1 and CDR2: LNHDA, SQIVND (reference sequence). V shed 5 bases and J shed 3 bases, with 11 bases lying between them. Input material: peripheral blood. This sequence originates from a woman aged 55-69 years with active COVID-19. The chain recombines TRBV19 with TRBJ2-6; perhaps TRBD2 as D (6 bases). The CDR3 protein is CASSAGTLGANVLTF. The CDR3, as DNA: TGTGCCAGTAGTGCCGGGACTCTTGGGGCCAACGTCCTGACTTTC.